This T cell receptor (beta chain) appears in the sequencing data of a study of Graves' ophthalmopathy and Graves' hyperthyroidism. From RNA, the CDR3 regions of TCR beta chains were amplified and sequenced. HTBI primers primed a first-round RT-PCR, and a second-round multiplex PCR followed. TCRdb independently ran MiXCR on the multiplex PCR reads; one entry per CDR3 protein. The table records about 400,000 distinct CDR3 sequences, about 16% of them present only once. This clonotype has a single count. Its cognate antigen is unknown. The CDR3 has 15 residues. J was trimmed by 8 bases and V by 3 bases; bases with no gene match: 6. Where ophthalmopathy was present, donors had moderate-to-severe activity, CAS ≥3, NOSPECS ≥4 and duration under 3 months. Whole-study findings and limits: Ophthalmopathy progression prediction by the model yielded a sensitivity of roughly 67% and a specificity of under 80%.

This chain uses TRBV12-3 or TRBV12-4 with TRBJ2-4; the match to TRBD1 covers 11 bases. Sequencing was done on a sample of peripheral blood. This TCR was recovered from a woman between 18 and 29 years old with Graves' ophthalmopathy. The CDR3 region is CASSLRTGGVDIQYF. The CDR3 DNA follows: TGTGCCAGCAGTTTGAGGACAGGGGGCGTCGACATTCAGTACTTC.